A single sample gave rise to the 19 T cell receptor beta chains below, sequenced in a study of blood T cell repertoires in COVID-19. Clones were sequenced by immunoSEQ multiplex PCR, and TCRdb holds only the in-frame ones, with some missing. This sample has 200,000 to 300,000 clones, with approximately 90% found just once. The material sequenced was PBMCs or T cells enriched from blood (not recorded which). These receptors all come from a woman aged 40 to 50 with acute COVID-19.

The gene calls are TRBV5-4 and TRBJ2-1; 11 bases match TRBD2. The CDR3 covers 16 residues. Germline V gene sequence: CDR1 SGHNT, CDR2 YYREEE (reference sequence). J was trimmed by 9 bases and V by 1 base; bases with no gene match: 9. CDR3 protein: CASSLTLAGGGGEQFF. The CDR3 region has the DNA TGTGCCAGCAGCTTGACGCTAGCGGGAGGTGGTGGTGAGCAGTTCTTC.

The chain links TRBV28 to TRBJ2-3; D not certain. The germline V gene encodes CDR1 MDHEN and CDR2 SYDVKM. The CDR3 totals 13 residues. V lost 5 bases to trimming and J lost 8 bases, with 14 bases between them. In DNA form, the CDR3 reads TGTGCCAGCAGTCAACCAGCGTTGAGTACGCAGTATTTT. It specifies CASSQPALSTQYF.

CDR3: CASSESYSRSYNEQFF. The CDR3 DNA reads TGCGCCAGCAGTGAGTCGTATAGTCGCTCCTACAATGAGCAGTTCTTC. This sequence joins TRBV10-1 and TRBJ2-1; D is uncertain. Deletions cut 0 bases from V and 0 bases from J, with 9 bases between. The CDR3 is made up of 16 amino acids. From germline, CDR1 is WNHNN and CDR2 SYGVQD (reference sequence).

In this sample, this clone turned up many times. This chain links TRBV28 with TRBJ1-1; the D gene is possibly TRBD1 (6 bases). CDR3 length: 13 amino acids. The germline gives CDR1 MDHEN, CDR2 SYDVKM. The ends were cut back, 5 bases at V and 7 bases at J, with 14 bases in the middle. In nucleotides, the CDR3 is TGTGCCAGCAGTACTCAGGGGCTGGTTGAAGCTTTCTTT. Translation: CASSTQGLVEAFF.

The chain recombines TRBV9 with TRBJ2-2; tentatively, D is TRBD2 (6 bases). The V and J ends lost 3 bases and 6 bases respectively, with 12 bases between them. Germline V gene sequence: CDR1 SGDLS, CDR2 YYNGEE. The CDR3 sequence is 14 residues long. CDR3 sequence reads: CASSAATGAGELFF. CDR3 nucleotides: TGTGCCAGCAGCGCCGCAACGGGGGCCGGGGAGCTGTTTTTT.

The rearrangement links TRBV18 to TRBJ2-3; weak D call: TRBD1 (5 bases). Trimming took off 2 bases at V and 0 bases at J, with 9 bases between the two ends. The CDR3 consists of 15 residues. Germline CDR1 reads KGHSH; CDR2 reads LQKENI. The CDR3 DNA reads TGTGCCAGCTCACCAATTGGACACAGCACAGATACGCAGTATTTT. Translating it yields CASSPIGHSTDTQYF. Full variable domain (outside the CDR3, taken from reference TRBV18 and TRBJ2-3): NAGVMQNPRHLVRRRGQEARLRCSPMKGHSHVYWYRQLPEEGLKFMVYLQKENIIDESGMPKERFSAEFPKEGPSILRIQQVVRGDSAAYFCASSPIGHSTDTQYFGPGTRLTVL.

This chain uses TRBV19 with TRBJ1-2; TRBD1 matches 7 bases. Germline CDR1 reads LNHDA; CDR2 reads SQIVND (reference sequence). The CDR3 contains 14 residues. Trimming at V came to 6 bases and at J to 0 bases, leaving 4 bases not matched to a gene. CDR3 bases: TGTGCCAGTAGATTGGGACAGTCTAACTATGGCTACACCTTC. It translates to CASRLGQSNYGYTF. The full variable domain, rest sourced from reference TRBV19 and TRBJ1-2, is DGGITQSPKYLFRKEGQNVTLSCEQNLNHDAMYWYRQDPGQGLRLIYYSQIVNDFQKGDIAEGYSVSREKKESFPLTVTSAQKNPTAFYLCASRLGQSNYGYTFGSGTRLTVV.

The chain recombines TRBV6-5 with TRBJ2-2; D gene uncertain. CDR1 is MNHEY, CDR2 SVGAGI, per germline. The CDR3 is 16 amino acids. Trimming shortened V by 0 bases and J by 0 bases, and 8 bases separated the two germline ends. Here the CDR3 DNA reads TGTGCCAGCAGTTACTCCAGGTTTCCGAACACCGGGGAGCTGTTTTTT. Protein sequence: CASSYSRFPNTGELFF.

V usage is TRBV5-1 and J usage is TRBJ1-6, with D perhaps TRBD1 (5 bases). V was pared by 3 bases and J by 5 bases, with 9 bases between. CDR1 and CDR2 from the germline V gene are SGHRS and YFSETQ. The CDR3 is 14 residues long. CDR3 sequence: CASSSDSNNSPLHF. CDR3 in DNA: TGCGCCAGCAGCTCTGACAGTAATAATTCACCCCTCCACTTT.

The chain carries TRBV5-5 and TRBJ2-4; 13 nucleotides match TRBD2. This CDR3 comprises 15 residues. J lost 9 bases, V lost 5 bases, and 8 bases had no gene match. Germline V gene data show CDR1 as SGHKS and CDR2 as YYEKEE (reference sequence). The CDR3 DNA follows: TGTGCCAGCAGTCGGACTAGCGGGAGCGTCGGCATTCAGTACTTC. This gives the protein CASSRTSGSVGIQYF.

A single count supports this clone. J is TRBJ2-1 and V is TRBV18, with D perhaps TRBD2 (5 bases). The V and J ends lost 3 bases and 5 bases respectively, with 14 bases between them. The CDR3 covers 15 residues. Germline assignment: CDR1 KGHSH and CDR2 LQKENI. CDR3 region: CASSPRGLRNNEQFF. The CDR3 nucleotides are TGTGCCAGCTCACCTCGCGGGTTACGAAACAATGAGCAGTTCTTC.

The rearrangement joins TRBV5-1 to TRBJ1-2; perhaps TRBD1 as D (6 bases). Trimming left V 0 bases short and J 3 bases short, with 9 bases between. This CDR3 has 14 amino acids. Germline V gene sequence: CDR1 SGHRS, CDR2 YFSETQ. CDR3 sequence: CASSLGSGDYGYTF. DNA for the CDR3: TGCGCCAGCAGCTTGGGGTCAGGGGACTATGGCTACACCTTC.

This chain uses TRBV27 with TRBJ2-7; TRBD2 agrees at 15 bases. Germline CDR1 MNHEY, CDR2 SMNVEV (reference sequence). V shed 5 bases, J shed 0 bases, and the junction held 8 bases outside the gene matches. The CDR3 contains 18 residues. The CDR3 sequence is CASSPGLAGGIISYEQYF. The CDR3 DNA follows: TGTGCCAGCAGTCCGGGACTAGCGGGAGGAATCATCTCCTACGAGCAGTACTTC.

The table lists this clone with a count of one. This chain uses TRBV7-3 with TRBJ2-7; 7 bases align to TRBD1. The length of the CDR3 is 15 residues. The trim removed 5 bases at V and 3 bases at J, leaving 10 bases unmatched. Germline V gene lookup returns CDR1 SGHTA and CDR2 FQGTGA. CDR3 sequence reads: CASSVLPGQNYEQYF. CDR3 DNA: TGTGCCAGCAGCGTTCTCCCGGGACAGAACTACGAGCAGTACTTC.

This chain joins TRBV7-2 and TRBJ1-1; D possibly corresponds to TRBD1 (5 bases). Germline lookup yields CDR1 SGHTA and CDR2 FQGNSA. Between the trimmed V and J ends, which lost 4 bases and 0 bases, there was a span of 9 bases. The CDR3 has 14 amino acids. The CDR3 spells CASSSQALNTEAFF. DNA of the CDR3: TGTGCCAGCAGCTCACAGGCTCTGAACACTGAAGCTTTCTTT.

Remarks on this clone: One junction end disagrees with the germline gene, perhaps due to a read error. The CDR3 DNA follows: TGTGCCGGCAGGCCCGGGATCCACTCCGGGGAGCTGTTTTTT. Residues: CAGRPGIHSGELFF. V gene TRBV6-5 combines with J gene TRBJ2-2, with a possible D match to TRBD2 (5 bases). CDR1 is MNHEY and CDR2 is SVGAGI in the germline V gene. The CDR3 has 14 residues.

This clone has only one observation. V gene TRBV10-2 combines with J gene TRBJ1-4; 7 nucleotides match TRBD1. The CDR3 is 16 residues long. Germline V gene sequence: CDR1 WSHSY, CDR2 SAAADI. Trimming removed 6 bases from V and 7 bases from J; junction bases left unmatched: 14. CDR3 residues: CASRPLGTAMGEKLFF. In DNA, the CDR3 is TGCGCCAGCAGGCCCCTCGGGACAGCAATGGGTGAAAAACTGTTTTTT.

This clone was seen only a few times. V and J are TRBV5-8 and TRBJ2-1, with 9 bases matching TRBD1. Germline V gene lookup returns CDR1 SGHTS and CDR2 YDEGEE. J was trimmed by 7 bases and V by 3 bases; bases with no gene match: 8. This CDR3 spans 15 amino acids. The CDR3 DNA sequence: TGTGCCAGCAGCTCCGGGACAGGGTTAGTAAATGAGCAGTTCTTC. This sequence encodes CASSSGTGLVNEQFF.

Only one count was recorded for this clone. The chain carries TRBV19 and TRBJ1-3; a possible D gene is TRBD1 (5 bases). There are 16 residues in the CDR3. Deletions cut 2 bases from V and 0 bases from J, with 11 bases between. Germline values: CDR1 LNHDA, CDR2 SQIVND (reference sequence). The CDR3 DNA is TGTGCCAGTAGTATAAGGGGTCCCCCCTCTGGAAACACCATATATTTT. Amino acids: CASSIRGPPSGNTIYF.